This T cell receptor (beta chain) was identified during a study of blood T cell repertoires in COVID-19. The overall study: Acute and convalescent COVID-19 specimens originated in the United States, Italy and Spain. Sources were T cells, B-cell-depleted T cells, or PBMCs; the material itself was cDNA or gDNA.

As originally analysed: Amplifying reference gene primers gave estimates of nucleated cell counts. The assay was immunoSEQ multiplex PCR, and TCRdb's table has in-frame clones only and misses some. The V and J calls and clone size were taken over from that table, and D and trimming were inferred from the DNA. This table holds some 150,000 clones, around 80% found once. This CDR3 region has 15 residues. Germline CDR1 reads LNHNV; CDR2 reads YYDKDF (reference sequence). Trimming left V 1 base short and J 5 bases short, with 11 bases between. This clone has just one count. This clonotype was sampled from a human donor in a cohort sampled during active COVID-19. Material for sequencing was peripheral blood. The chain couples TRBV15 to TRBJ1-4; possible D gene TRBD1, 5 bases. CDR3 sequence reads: CATSRGTPGNEKLFF. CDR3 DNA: TGTGCCACCAGCAGAGGGACACCTGGAAATGAAAAACTGTTTTTT.